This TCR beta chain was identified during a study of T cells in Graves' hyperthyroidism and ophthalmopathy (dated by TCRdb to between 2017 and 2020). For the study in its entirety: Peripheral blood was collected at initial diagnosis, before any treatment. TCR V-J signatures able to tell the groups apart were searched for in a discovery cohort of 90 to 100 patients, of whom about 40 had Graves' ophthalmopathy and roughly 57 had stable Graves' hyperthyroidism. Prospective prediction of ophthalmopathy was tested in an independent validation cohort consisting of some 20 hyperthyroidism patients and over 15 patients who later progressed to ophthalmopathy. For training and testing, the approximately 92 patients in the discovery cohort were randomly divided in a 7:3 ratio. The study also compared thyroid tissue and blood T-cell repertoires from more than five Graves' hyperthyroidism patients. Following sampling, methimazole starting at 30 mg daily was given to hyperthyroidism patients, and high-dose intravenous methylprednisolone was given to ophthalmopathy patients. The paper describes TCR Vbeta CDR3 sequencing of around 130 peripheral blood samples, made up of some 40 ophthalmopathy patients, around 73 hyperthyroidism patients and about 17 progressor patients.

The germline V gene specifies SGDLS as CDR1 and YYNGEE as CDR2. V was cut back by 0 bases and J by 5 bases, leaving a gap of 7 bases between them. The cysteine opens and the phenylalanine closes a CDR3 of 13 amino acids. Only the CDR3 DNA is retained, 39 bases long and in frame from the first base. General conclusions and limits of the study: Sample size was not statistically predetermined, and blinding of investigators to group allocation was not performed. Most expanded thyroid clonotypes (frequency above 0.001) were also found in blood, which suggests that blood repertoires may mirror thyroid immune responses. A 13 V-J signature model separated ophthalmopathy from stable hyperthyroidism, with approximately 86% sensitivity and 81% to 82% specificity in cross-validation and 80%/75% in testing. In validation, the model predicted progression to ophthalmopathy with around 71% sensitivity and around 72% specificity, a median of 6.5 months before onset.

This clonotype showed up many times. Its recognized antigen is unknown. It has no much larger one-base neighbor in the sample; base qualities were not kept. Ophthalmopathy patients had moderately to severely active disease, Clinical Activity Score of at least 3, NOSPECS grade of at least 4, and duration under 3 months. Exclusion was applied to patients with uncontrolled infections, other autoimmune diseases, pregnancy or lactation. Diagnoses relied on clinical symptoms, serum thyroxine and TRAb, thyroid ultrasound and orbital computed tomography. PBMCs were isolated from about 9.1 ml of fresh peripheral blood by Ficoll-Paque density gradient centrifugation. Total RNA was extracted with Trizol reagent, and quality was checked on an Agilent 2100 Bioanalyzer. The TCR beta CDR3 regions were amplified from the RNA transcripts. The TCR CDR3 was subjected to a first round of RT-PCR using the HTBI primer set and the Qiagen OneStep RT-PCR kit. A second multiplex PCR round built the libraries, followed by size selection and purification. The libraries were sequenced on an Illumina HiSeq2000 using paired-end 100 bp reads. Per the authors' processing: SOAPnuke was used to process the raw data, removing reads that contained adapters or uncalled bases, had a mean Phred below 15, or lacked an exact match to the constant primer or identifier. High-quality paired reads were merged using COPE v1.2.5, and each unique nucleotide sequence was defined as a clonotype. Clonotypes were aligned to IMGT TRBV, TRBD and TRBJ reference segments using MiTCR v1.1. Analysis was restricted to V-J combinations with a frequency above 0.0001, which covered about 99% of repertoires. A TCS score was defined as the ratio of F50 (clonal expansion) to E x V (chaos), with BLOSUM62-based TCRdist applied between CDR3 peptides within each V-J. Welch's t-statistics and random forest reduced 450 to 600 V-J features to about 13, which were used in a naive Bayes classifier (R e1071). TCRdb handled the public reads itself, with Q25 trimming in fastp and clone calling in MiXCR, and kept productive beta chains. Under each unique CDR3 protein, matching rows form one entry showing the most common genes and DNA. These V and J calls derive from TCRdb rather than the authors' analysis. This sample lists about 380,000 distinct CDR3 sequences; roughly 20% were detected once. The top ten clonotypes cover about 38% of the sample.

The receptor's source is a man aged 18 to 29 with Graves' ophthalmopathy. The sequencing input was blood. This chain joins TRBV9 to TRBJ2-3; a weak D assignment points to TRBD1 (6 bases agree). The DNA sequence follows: TGTGCCAGCAGCGTAGCAGGGGAAGATACGCAGTATTTT. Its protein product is CASSVAGEDTQYF.